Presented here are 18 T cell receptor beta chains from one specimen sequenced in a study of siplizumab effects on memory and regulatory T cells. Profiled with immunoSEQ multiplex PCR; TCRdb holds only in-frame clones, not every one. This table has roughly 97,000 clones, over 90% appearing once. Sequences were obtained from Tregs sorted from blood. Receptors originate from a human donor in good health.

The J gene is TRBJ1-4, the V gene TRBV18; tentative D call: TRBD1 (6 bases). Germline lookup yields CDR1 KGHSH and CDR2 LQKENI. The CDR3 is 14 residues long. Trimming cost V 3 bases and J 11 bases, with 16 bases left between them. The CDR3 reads CASSPPSKRGKLFF. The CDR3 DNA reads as TGTGCCAGCTCACCCCCCTCGAAAAGGGGGAAACTGTTTTTT.

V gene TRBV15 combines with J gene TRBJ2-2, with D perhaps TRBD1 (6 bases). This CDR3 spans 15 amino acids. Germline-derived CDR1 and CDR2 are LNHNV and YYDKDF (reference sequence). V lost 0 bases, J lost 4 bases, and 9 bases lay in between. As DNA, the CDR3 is TGTGCCACCAGCAGAGATACAGGGCCCACCGGGGAGCTGTTTTTT. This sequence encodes CATSRDTGPTGELFF.

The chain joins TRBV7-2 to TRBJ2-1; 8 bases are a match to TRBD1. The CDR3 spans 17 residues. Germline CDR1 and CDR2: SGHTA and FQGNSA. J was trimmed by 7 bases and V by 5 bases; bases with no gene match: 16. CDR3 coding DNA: TGTGCCAGCAGCCTCCTTTCGACAGGGGTCCGTTGGAATGAGCAGTTCTTC. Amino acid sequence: CASSLLSTGVRWNEQFF.

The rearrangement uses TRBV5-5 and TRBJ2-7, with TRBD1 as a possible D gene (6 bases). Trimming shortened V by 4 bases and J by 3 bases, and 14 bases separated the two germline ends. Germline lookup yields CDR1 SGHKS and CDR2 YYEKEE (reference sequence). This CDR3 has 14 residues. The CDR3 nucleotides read TGTGCCAGCAGCCGGACAGCGAGACACTACGAGCAGTACTTC. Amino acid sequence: CASSRTARHYEQYF.

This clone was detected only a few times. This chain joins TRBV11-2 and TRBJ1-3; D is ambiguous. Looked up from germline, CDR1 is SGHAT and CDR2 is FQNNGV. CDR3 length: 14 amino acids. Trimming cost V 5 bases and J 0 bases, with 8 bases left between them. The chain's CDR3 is CASSPRSSGNTIYF. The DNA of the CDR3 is TGTGCCAGCAGCCCTAGGAGCTCTGGAAACACCATATATTTT.

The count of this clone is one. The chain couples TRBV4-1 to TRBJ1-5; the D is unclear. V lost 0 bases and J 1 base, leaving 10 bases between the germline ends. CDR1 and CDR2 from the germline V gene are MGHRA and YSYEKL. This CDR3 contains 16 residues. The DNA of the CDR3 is TGCGCCAGCAGCCAAGATCGTACAGCGAGCAATCAGCCCCAGCATTTT. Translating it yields CASSQDRTASNQPQHF.

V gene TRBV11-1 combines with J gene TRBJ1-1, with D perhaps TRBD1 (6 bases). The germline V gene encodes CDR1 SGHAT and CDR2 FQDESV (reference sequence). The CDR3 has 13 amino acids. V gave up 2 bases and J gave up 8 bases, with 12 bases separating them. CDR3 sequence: CASSLNSGTEAFF. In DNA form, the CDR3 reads TGTGCCAGCAGCTTAAATTCGGGGACAGAAGCTTTCTTT.

In DNA, the CDR3 is TGCGCCAGCAGCTTGGCTACGGACATGAACACTGAAGCTTTCTTT. Protein: CASSLATDMNTEAFF. The chain links TRBV5-1 to TRBJ1-1, with a weak D call TRBD1 (5 bases). The germline V gene encodes CDR1 SGHRS and CDR2 YFSETQ. V was trimmed by 0 bases and J by 0 bases, leaving 9 bases between them. The CDR3 covers 15 residues.

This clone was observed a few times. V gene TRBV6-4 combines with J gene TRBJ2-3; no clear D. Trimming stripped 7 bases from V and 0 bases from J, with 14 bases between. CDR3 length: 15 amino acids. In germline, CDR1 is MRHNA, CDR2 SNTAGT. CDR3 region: CASITYPLSTDTQYF. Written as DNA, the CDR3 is TGTGCCAGCATAACGTACCCCCTGAGCACAGATACGCAGTATTTT.

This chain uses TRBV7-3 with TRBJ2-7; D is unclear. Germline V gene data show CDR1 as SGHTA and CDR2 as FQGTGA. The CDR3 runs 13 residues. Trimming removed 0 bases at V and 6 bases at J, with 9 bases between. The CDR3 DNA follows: TGTGCCAGCAGCTTAACGGTTGAAAGCGAGCAGTACTTC. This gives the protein CASSLTVESEQYF.

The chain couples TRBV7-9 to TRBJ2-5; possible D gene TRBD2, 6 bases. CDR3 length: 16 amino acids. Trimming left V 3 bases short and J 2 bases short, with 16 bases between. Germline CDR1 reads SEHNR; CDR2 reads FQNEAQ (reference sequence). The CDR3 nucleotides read TGTGCCAGCAGCTTCCAGACAGTACGGGGGCAAGAGACCCAGTACTTC. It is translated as CASSFQTVRGQETQYF.

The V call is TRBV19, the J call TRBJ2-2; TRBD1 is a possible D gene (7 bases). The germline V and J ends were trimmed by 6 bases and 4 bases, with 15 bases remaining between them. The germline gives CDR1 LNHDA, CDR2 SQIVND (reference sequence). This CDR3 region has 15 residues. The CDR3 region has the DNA TGTGCCAGTAGCCTCAACAGGGGAGGCACCGGGGAGCTGTTTTTT. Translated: CASSLNRGGTGELFF.

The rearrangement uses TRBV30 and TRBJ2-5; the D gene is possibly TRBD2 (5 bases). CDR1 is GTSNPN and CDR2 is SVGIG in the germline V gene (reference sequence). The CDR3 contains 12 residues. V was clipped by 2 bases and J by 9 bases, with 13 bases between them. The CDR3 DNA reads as TGTGCCTGGAGTAGCGGCGACGCGGCCCAGTACTTC. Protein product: CAWSSGDAAQYF. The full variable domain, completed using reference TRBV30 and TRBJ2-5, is SQTIHQWPATLVQPVGSPLSLECTVEGTSNPNLYWYRQAAGRGLQLLFYSVGIGQISSEVPQNLSASRPQDRQFILSSKKLLLSDSGFYLCAWSSGDAAQYFGPGTRLLVL.

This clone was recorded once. The chain's CDR3 is CASSYTHTGELFF. Here the CDR3 DNA reads TGTGCCAGCAGTTACACCCACACCGGGGAGCTGTTTTTT. The chain employs TRBV6-6 and TRBJ2-2; D remains ambiguous. Germline V gives CDR1 MNHNY, CDR2 SVGAGI (reference sequence). The CDR3 is 13 residues long. Trimming pared 2 bases from V and 3 bases from J, leaving 4 bases between.

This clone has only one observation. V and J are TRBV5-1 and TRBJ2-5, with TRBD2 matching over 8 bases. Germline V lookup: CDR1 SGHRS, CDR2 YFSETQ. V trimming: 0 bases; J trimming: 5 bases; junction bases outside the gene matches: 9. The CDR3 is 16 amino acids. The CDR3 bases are TGCGCCAGCAGCTTGGGTCCCCTAGCGGGTGCGGAGACCCAGTACTTC. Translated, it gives CASSLGPLAGAETQYF.

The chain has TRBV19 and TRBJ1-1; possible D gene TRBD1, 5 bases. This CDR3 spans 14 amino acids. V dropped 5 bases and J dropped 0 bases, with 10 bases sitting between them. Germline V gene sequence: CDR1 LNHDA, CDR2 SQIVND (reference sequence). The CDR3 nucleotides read TGTGCCAGTAGTTTCGGGACGGTGAACACTGAAGCTTTCTTT. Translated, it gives CASSFGTVNTEAFF.

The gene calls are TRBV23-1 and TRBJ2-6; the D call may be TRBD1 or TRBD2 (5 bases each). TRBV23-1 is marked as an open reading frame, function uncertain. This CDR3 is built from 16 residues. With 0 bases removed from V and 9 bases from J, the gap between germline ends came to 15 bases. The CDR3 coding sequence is TGCGCCAGCAGTCAATCATCGAGGGGATCCCTCAACGTCCTGACTTTC. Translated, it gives CASSQSSRGSLNVLTF.

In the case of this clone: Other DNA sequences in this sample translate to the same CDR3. CDR3 loop: CASSVGSSYGYTF. The CDR3 DNA reads TGTGCCAGCAGCGTAGGTTCGAGCTATGGCTACACCTTC. The J gene is TRBJ1-2, the V gene TRBV9; D gene unclear. V lost 0 bases and J 4 bases, leaving 7 bases between the germline ends. The germline V gene encodes CDR1 SGDLS and CDR2 YYNGEE. This CDR3 has 13 residues.